This TCR beta chain was observed in a study of beta chain features in type 1 diabetes. Background on the study: The number of sorted cells examined across all samples was some 98,000,000.

Expressed TCRB transcripts were sequenced because the isolated RNA had all been reverse transcribed beforehand. Sequencing was performed with immunoSEQ multiplex PCR; in TCRdb, only in-frame clones are kept and a portion is missing. The sample has about 230,000 clones, around 9.6% seen once. There are a few counts of this clone. Purities in excess of 95% were seen in all sorted populations. This CDR3 spans 15 amino acids. Between the trimmed V and J ends, which lost 5 bases and 1 base, there was a span of 15 bases. The germline V gene has CDR1 MDHEN and CDR2 SYDVKM. The receptor's source is a woman between 18 and 30 years old in good health. The chain couples TRBV28 to TRBJ2-7, with D unclear. Sequencing used naive CD4+ T cells from blood. CDR3 residues: CASSPQAAPSYEQYF. The CDR3 DNA is TGTGCCAGCAGTCCCCAGGCAGCTCCTTCCTACGAGCAGTACTTC.